This entry concerns a single T cell receptor beta chain. Donors in Cohort 3 counted as recovered after two negative PCRs, clearance, or symptom resolution. This specimen belongs to a study of blood T cell repertoires in COVID-19. Overall study: T cells, B-cell-depleted T cells, or PBMCs provided the cDNA or gDNA that served as material.

As originally analysed: Amplifying reference gene primers gave estimates of nucleated cell counts. Data came from immunoSEQ multiplex PCR; TCRdb stores just in-frame clones and leaves some out. That table supplies the V and J calls and clone size; D and trimming were determined from the DNA. The top ten clones hold roughly 8.5% of a sample with a few hundred thousand clones, around 85% of them seen once. Germline loops: CDR1 MGHRA, CDR2 YSYEKL. The length of the CDR3 is 16 residues. V was clipped by 4 bases and J by 7 bases; unmatched bases: 8. The sequenced sample consisted of PBMCs or T cells enriched from blood (not recorded which). The rearrangement uses TRBV4-1 and TRBJ1-6; TRBD1 matches at 9 bases. This TCR was sampled from a woman aged 60-75 years who had recovered from COVID-19. The CDR3 region is CASSPRTGALNSPLHF. The CDR3 region has the DNA TGCGCCAGCAGCCCCCGGACAGGGGCTTTGAATTCACCCCTCCACTTT.